Presented here are 29 T cell receptor beta chains from one specimen sequenced in a study of beta chain features in type 1 diabetes. Study-wide results and limits: Shorter TCRB CDR3s, moderately but significantly so, marked every one of the four CD4+ subsets in Type 1 diabetes patients.

Expressed TCRB transcripts were sequenced because the isolated RNA had all been reverse transcribed beforehand. TCRdb's table, derived via immunoSEQ multiplex PCR, lists solely in-frame clones and lacks some. Of fewer than 300,000 clones listed, around 21% are singletons. These TCRs are of unknown antigen specificity. The sequenced sample was naive CD4+ T cells from blood. The origin of the receptors is a middle-aged woman with type 1 diabetes.

The chain links TRBV7-9 to TRBJ1-6; D possibly corresponds to TRBD1 (6 bases). Between the trimmed V and J ends, which lost 5 bases and 6 bases, there was a span of 14 bases. Per germline, CDR1 SEHNR and CDR2 FQNEAQ (reference sequence). The CDR3 consists of 15 residues. CDR3 nucleotide sequence: TGTGCCAGCAGCCCGACAGGAACCCGTAATTCACCCCTCCACTTT. Its protein product is CASSPTGTRNSPLHF.

There are a few counts of this clone. The rearrangement uses TRBV29-1 and TRBJ2-5, with D possibly TRBD1 on 5 matching bases. V shed 5 bases and J shed 3 bases, with 13 bases lying between them. This CDR3 comprises 13 residues. Germline V gene data show CDR1 as SQVTM and CDR2 as ANQGSEA. CDR3 sequence reads: CSVSRTSEETQYF. Here the CDR3 DNA reads TGCAGCGTTAGCCGGACATCGGAAGAGACCCAGTACTTC.

The chain couples TRBV18 to TRBJ1-2; D is unclear. Germline V CDR1 and CDR2: KGHSH, LQKENI. This CDR3 is built from 14 residues. V shed 0 bases and J shed 4 bases, with 9 bases lying between them. The CDR3 DNA is TGTGCCAGCTCACCACCGGGCAGCTTCTATGGCTACACCTTC. Translating gives CASSPPGSFYGYTF.

The J gene is TRBJ2-1, the V gene TRBV11-2, with TRBD1 matching over 7 bases. CDR3 size: 17 residues. V lost 4 bases, J lost 4 bases, and 13 bases stayed unmatched. Per the germline V gene, CDR1 is SGHAT and CDR2 is FQNNGV. CDR3 region: CASSSYRGPLEYNEQFF. The CDR3 DNA reads TGTGCCAGCAGCTCCTACAGGGGACCCTTAGAGTACAATGAGCAGTTCTTC.

This sequence joins TRBV2 and TRBJ1-2, with 8 bases fitting TRBD1. The CDR3 sequence is 15 residues long. In germline, CDR1 is SNHLY, CDR2 FYNNEI. The V and J ends lost 3 bases and 8 bases, in that order; junction bases with no gene match: 11. CDR3 DNA: TGTGCCAGCAGTGACTCCCCCCGGGACAGGTGGGGCTACACCTTC. This codes for CASSDSPRDRWGYTF.

This clone was detected a few times. This sequence joins TRBV7-6 and TRBJ1-2; 9 bases agree with TRBD1. The CDR3 contains 17 residues. Germline lookup yields CDR1 SGHVS and CDR2 FNYEAQ. V shed 0 bases and J 8 bases; nucleotides not matched to a gene: 13. CDR3: CASSLARRDRASRGYTF. The CDR3 nucleotides read TGTGCCAGCAGCTTAGCCCGGCGGGACAGGGCAAGTCGGGGCTACACCTTC.

The chain is built from TRBV18 and TRBJ2-1, with 7 bases matching TRBD1. Losses at the gene ends were 7 bases for V and 3 bases for J; bases not matched to a gene: 6. This CDR3 is built from 14 residues. Germline values: CDR1 KGHSH, CDR2 LQKENI. CDR3 DNA: TGTGCCAGCTTTACACAGGGGTTCTACAATGAGCAGTTCTTC. Translated, it gives CASFTQGFYNEQFF.

The chain couples TRBV15 to TRBJ1-2; TRBD1 might be the D (5 bases). V was pared by 5 bases and J by 3 bases, with 13 bases between. CDR3 length equals 14 residues. CDR1 is LNHNV, CDR2 YYDKDF, per germline (reference sequence). The CDR3 reads CATSAQGGYYGYTF. The CDR3 nucleotides read TGTGCCACCAGCGCCCAGGGAGGGTACTATGGCTACACCTTC.

In this sample, this clone turned up a few times. V gene TRBV28 combines with J gene TRBJ2-3; D unresolved. V lost 6 bases and J lost 0, with 7 bases in between. Germline V lookup: CDR1 MDHEN, CDR2 SYDVKM. The CDR3 extends over 13 amino acids. CDR3 nucleotide sequence: TGTGCCAGCAGCCTCCGTAGCACAGATACGCAGTATTTT. Its translation is CASSLRSTDTQYF.

The chain combines TRBV4-3 with TRBJ2-1, with no clear D. Germline V gene data show CDR1 as LGHNA and CDR2 as YSLEER. CDR3 length: 14 residues. V was clipped by 6 bases and J by 4 bases, with 13 bases between them. The CDR3 bases are TGCGCCAGCAGTCCCGGAGTACGTTACAATGAGCAGTTCTTC. Protein: CASSPGVRYNEQFF.

The V and J genes are TRBV7-3 and TRBJ2-1; 7 bases fit TRBD2. V dropped 5 bases and J dropped 0; count of bases not matched to a gene: 7. This CDR3 has 16 residues. Germline CDR1 and CDR2: SGHTA and FQGTGA. The CDR3 DNA is TGTGCCAGCAGCCCTGCAGCGGGGAGCTCCTACAATGAGCAGTTCTTC. Encoded protein: CASSPAAGSSYNEQFF.

The chain is built from TRBV29-1 and TRBJ2-1; D might be TRBD1 (6 bases). This CDR3 is 13 amino acids long. V shed 7 bases and J shed 6 bases, with 16 bases lying between them. CDR1 and CDR2 (germline): SQVTM, ANQGSEA. The CDR3 DNA is TGCAGCGCTGCCAGGGGCGCATTCAATGAGCAGTTCTTC. Its protein is CSAARGAFNEQFF.

This clone turned up a few times. The J gene is TRBJ2-5, the V gene TRBV7-9; TRBD1 is a possible D gene (5 bases). The germline V gene has CDR1 SEHNR and CDR2 FQNEAQ (reference sequence). The V end lost 0 bases, the J end lost 5 bases, and 7 bases lay between the germline ends. The CDR3 totals 13 residues. The CDR3 coding sequence is TGTGCCAGCAGCTTAGCAGGGGCGGAGACCCAGTACTTC. Its protein product is CASSLAGAETQYF.

This clone has just a few counts. The J gene is TRBJ1-1, the V gene TRBV7-9, with D tentatively TRBD1 (6 bases). Trimming cost V 8 bases and J 1 base, with 8 bases left between them. CDR3 length: 12 residues. Looked up from germline, CDR1 is SEHNR and CDR2 is FQNEAQ (reference sequence). The CDR3 region has the DNA TGTGCCAGCGTGGGACAGAACACTGAAGCTTTCTTT. Its translation: CASVGQNTEAFF.

This chain connects TRBV30 to TRBJ1-5, with TRBD1 identical over 7 bases. J lost 7 bases, V lost 3 bases, and 3 bases had no gene match. CDR1 is GTSNPN and CDR2 is SVGIG in the germline V gene (reference sequence). The CDR3 sequence is 12 residues long. CDR3 protein: CAWSRQGQPQHF. CDR3 nucleotide sequence: TGTGCCTGGAGCCGACAGGGACAGCCCCAGCATTTT.

This clone was observed a handful of times. The chain recombines TRBV30 with TRBJ2-2, with a weak D call TRBD2 (7 bases). This CDR3 has 16 residues. Trimming took off 5 bases at V and 4 bases at J, with 20 bases between the two ends. Germline CDR1 is GTSNPN and CDR2 is SVGIG (reference sequence). CDR3 in amino acids: CAWVGGAGTSTGELFF. CDR3 DNA: TGTGCCTGGGTGGGGGGGGCAGGGACCAGCACCGGGGAGCTGTTTTTT.

This clone was counted only a few times. The chain joins TRBV19 to TRBJ2-7; D gene uncertain. CDR3 length equals 16 residues. V was shortened by 4 bases and J by 0 bases, with 16 bases between the two germline ends. CDR1 is LNHDA, CDR2 SQIVND, per germline (reference sequence). The CDR3 DNA follows: TGTGCCAGTAGTACGAAGGCCGACACGCTCTCCTACGAGCAGTACTTC. Residues: CASSTKADTLSYEQYF.

The chain employs TRBV7-9 and TRBJ2-1; D is possibly TRBD1 (5 bases). Germline CDR1 and CDR2: SEHNR and FQNEAQ (reference sequence). V lost 1 base, J lost 8 bases, and 9 bases lay in between. The CDR3 extends over 13 amino acids. The CDR3 sequence is CASSLVQADEQFF. The CDR3 bases are TGTGCCAGCAGCTTAGTACAGGCCGATGAGCAGTTCTTC.

This clone was observed a handful of times. V gene TRBV7-9 combines with J gene TRBJ1-1, with 9 bases that match TRBD1. V trimming: 5 bases; J trimming: 4 bases; junction bases outside the gene matches: 5. This CDR3 comprises 14 residues. The germline V gene has CDR1 SEHNR and CDR2 FQNEAQ (reference sequence). CDR3 nucleotide sequence: TGTGCCAGCAGCGACAGGGGGGAAAGCACTGAAGCTTTCTTT. It is translated as CASSDRGESTEAFF.

The V and J genes are TRBV11-2 and TRBJ2-5, with a possible D match to TRBD1 (6 bases). Between the trimmed V and J ends, which lost 6 bases and 5 bases, there was a span of 13 bases. The V gene's germline CDR1 is SGHAT and CDR2 FQNNGV. This CDR3 has 13 amino acids. The CDR3 reads CASRTTGLETQYF. The CDR3 DNA reads as TGTGCCAGCAGAACTACAGGGTTGGAGACCCAGTACTTC.

The chain recombines TRBV23-1 with TRBJ1-4; D uncertain. TRBV23-1 is placed among ORFs of uncertain function. The CDR3 sequence is 15 residues long. Deletions cut 2 bases from V and 3 bases from J, with 10 bases between. This CDR3 is CASSQPQEANEKLFF. The CDR3 coding sequence is TGCGCCAGCAGTCAACCCCAAGAGGCTAATGAAAAACTGTTTTTT.

CDR3: CAWSAFYEQYF. The CDR3 DNA reads as TGTGCCTGGAGTGCTTTCTACGAGCAGTACTTC. The chain has TRBV30 and TRBJ2-7; D not certain. The CDR3 totals 11 residues. From germline, CDR1 is GTSNPN and CDR2 SVGIG (reference sequence). The ends were cut back, 1 base at V and 3 bases at J, with 4 bases in the middle.

The CDR3 DNA follows: TGTGCCAGTAAATTATCAGGTGAAGCTTTCTTT. Its protein is CASKLSGEAFF. The chain carries TRBV19 and TRBJ1-1; D uncertain. The germline V gene has CDR1 LNHDA and CDR2 SQIVND (reference sequence). With 7 bases removed from V and 7 bases from J, the gap between germline ends came to 10 bases. This CDR3 has 11 residues.

Details on this clone: The junction shows a germline mismatch at one end, possibly a read error. V usage is TRBV7-7 and J usage is TRBJ1-5; tentative D call: TRBD1 (6 bases). Per the germline V gene, CDR1 is SSHAT and CDR2 is FNYEAQ (reference sequence). The CDR3 is 13 amino acids. The CDR3 bases are TGTGCTAGCAGCCTCGACAGGTATCAGCCCCAGCATTTT. Its protein product is CASSLDRYQPQHF.

V is TRBV4-3 and J is TRBJ2-7; D unresolved. V shed 0 bases and J shed 4 bases, with 13 bases lying between them. Germline values: CDR1 LGHNA, CDR2 YSLEER. This CDR3 is 15 amino acids long. CDR3 bases: TGCGCCAGCAGCCAAGAGCTCGCAGGAAGTTACGAGCAGTACTTC. Translated: CASSQELAGSYEQYF.

This clone was seen more than once but under ten times. The V and J genes are TRBV9 and TRBJ1-1, with no clear D. From germline, CDR1 is SGDLS and CDR2 YYNGEE. V dropped 0 bases and J dropped 1 base, with 13 bases sitting between them. The CDR3 consists of 16 residues. Written as DNA, the CDR3 is TGTGCCAGCAGCGTAGTTGTCGGAGCATGGAACACTGAAGCTTTCTTT. Residues: CASSVVVGAWNTEAFF.

The table lists this clone with a few counts. V and J are TRBV5-1 and TRBJ2-5; the match to TRBD1 covers 7 bases. Trimming took 7 bases from V and 3 from J; bases not matched to a gene: 12. This CDR3 is built from 15 residues. The germline V gene encodes CDR1 SGHRS and CDR2 YFSETQ. The CDR3 here is CASYSGTAGKETQYF. DNA for the CDR3: TGCGCCAGCTATTCCGGGACAGCAGGAAAAGAGACCCAGTACTTC.

This clone came up once. The chain combines TRBV30 with TRBJ1-5, with D possibly matching TRBD1 (6 bases). Germline V lookup: CDR1 GTSNPN, CDR2 SVGIG (reference sequence). This CDR3 has 12 amino acids. Between the trimmed V and J ends, which lost 2 bases and 7 bases, there was a span of 9 bases. The CDR3 DNA follows: TGTGCCTGGAGTCAGGGGTGGCAGCCCCAGCATTTT. Residues: CAWSQGWQPQHF.

This clone was found a few times. CDR3 sequence: CASRVENNEQFF. CDR3 nucleotide sequence: TGTGCCAGCCGGGTAGAGAACAATGAGCAGTTCTTC. The chain employs TRBV2 and TRBJ2-1; D unclear. CDR3 size: 12 residues. CDR1 SNHLY and CDR2 FYNNEI come from the germline V gene. The V and J ends lost 8 bases and 5 bases respectively, with 10 bases between them.